This entry features one TCR beta chain sequence. Its recognized antigen is unknown. No clone much larger than this one lies a single base away; base qualities are absent. Lesional scalp punch biopsies and peripheral blood were collected from alopecia areata patients. PBMCs were isolated by density centrifugation and stained for CD3, CD4 and CD8, and CD4+ and CD8+ T cells were sorted on a FACSAria. Receptor libraries were prepared by the immunoSEQ multiplex PCR assay. RNA was extracted from all samples and reverse transcribed into cDNA, which served as template for TCR sequencing. SuperScript III was used to make first-strand cDNA, primed with a 2:1 mix of oligo-dT and random hexamers. A synthetic immune receptor repertoire was used to measure amplification bias, and any remaining bias was corrected computationally. As for how the authors treated the data: Raw reads were preprocessed to remove errors, and CDR3 was defined by IMGT conventions from the conserved cysteine to phenylalanine. Clonality was calculated as 1 minus Shannon entropy normalized by log2 of the number of productive unique TCRs. CD4 or CD8 identity of scalp clones was inferred by cross-referencing scalp TCRbeta sequences with sorted blood CD4 and CD8 repertoires. The clones in this table, taken by TCRdb from immuneACCESS, are in-frame only. Not every clone is retained; where verified, under half of the shortfall comes from an unresolved V gene, and the cause of the rest is unknown. V, J and clone size were drawn from that table, and D and trimming were deduced from the DNA. For this sample the table gives over 85,000 clones, of which 35% to 50% were detected only once. Jointly, the top ten make up 0.79% of the sample.

These data originate in a study of CD8+ T cells in alopecia areata (dated by TCRdb to the late 2010s). Concerning the study at large: The treated patients took part in an open-label pilot trial in which moderate-to-severe alopecia areata was treated with oral tofacitinib at 5 to 10 mg twice daily. RNA was obtained with the PAXgene miRNA kit for fixed scalp, the miRNeasy kit for PBMCs, and the RNeasy kit for mouse skin. In both human patients and the C3H/HeJ mouse model, the study applied high-throughput TCRbeta sequencing to look at T cell clonal expansion in alopecia areata. Patients stayed on tofacitinib for 6 to 18 months and then had 6 months of follow-up off drug so that delayed response and recurrence could be assessed. TCRbeta CDR3 regions were amplified by immunoSEQ multiplex PCR using 35 Vbeta forward and 13 Jbeta reverse primers. Biopsies were taken from tofacitinib-treated patients at baseline and at 4 and 24 weeks of treatment, and a later scalp biopsy was taken in several of the tofacitinib-treated patients. Scalp clonality was compared among normal scalp (n=4), patchy alopecia areata scalp (n=8), and alopecia totalis/universalis scalp (n=8). Scalp tissue and sorted CD4+ and CD8+ peripheral blood T cells from patchy and totalis/universalis alopecia areata patients and from healthy controls were covered by human TCRbeta sequencing. Broader findings and caveats from the paper: Shared TCR sequences between patients were less evident than in mice, which may be partly attributable to HLA diversity in the patient population. Resident alphabeta T cells in normal human skin are also sequenced, complicating scalp TCR repertoire analysis, unlike mouse skin dominated by gammadelta T cells. Compared with normal scalp, lesional scalp, particularly in alopecia totalis/universalis, had higher clonality and more expanded CD8+ clones, which suggests antigenic drive.

The sequenced sample consisted of CD4+ T cells sorted from blood. This TCR was recovered from a human donor with alopecia areata.

The nucleotides read TGCGCCAGCAGCTTGGGCATGGGTGGCTACACCTTC. Its translation reads: CASSLGMGGYTF. The chain uses TRBV5-1 and TRBJ1-2; there is no confident call for the D gene. The germline ends are 7 bases apart after V is trimmed by 0 bases and J by 7 bases. CDR1 is given as SGHRS and CDR2 as YFSETQ, both from the germline V gene. The CDR3 numbers 12 residues from cysteine through phenylalanine. Of all the DNA, just the CDR3 is kept, 36 bases in frame from base 1.